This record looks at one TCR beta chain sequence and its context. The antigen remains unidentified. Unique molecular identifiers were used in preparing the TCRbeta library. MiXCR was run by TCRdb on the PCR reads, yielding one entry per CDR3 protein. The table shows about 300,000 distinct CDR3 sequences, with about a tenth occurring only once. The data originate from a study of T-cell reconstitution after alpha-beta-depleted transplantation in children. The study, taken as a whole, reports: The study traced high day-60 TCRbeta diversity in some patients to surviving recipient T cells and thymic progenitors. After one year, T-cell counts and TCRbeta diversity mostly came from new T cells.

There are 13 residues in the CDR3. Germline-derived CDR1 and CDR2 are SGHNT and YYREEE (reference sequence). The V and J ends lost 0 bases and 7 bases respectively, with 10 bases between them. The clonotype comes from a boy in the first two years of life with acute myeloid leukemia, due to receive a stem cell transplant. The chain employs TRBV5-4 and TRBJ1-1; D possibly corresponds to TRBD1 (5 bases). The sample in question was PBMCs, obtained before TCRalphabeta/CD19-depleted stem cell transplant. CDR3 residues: CASSLAGGIEAFF. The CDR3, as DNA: TGTGCCAGCAGCTTGGCTGGGGGAATTGAAGCTTTCTTT.